A selection of T cell receptor beta chains follows, all from one sample in a study of T cell responses to AZD1222 COVID-19 vaccine. The table came from immunoSEQ multiplex PCR; TCRdb's copy has only in-frame clones and leaves some out. The table shows 150,000 to 180,000 clones, with roughly nine tenths occurring only once. The specimen comprised peripheral blood, sampled after recovery from COVID-19. These receptors came from an adult who had recovered from COVID-19. Each CDR3 is given with its conserved first and last residue. A D gene is named only where the DNA matches it firmly. Size is stated for part of the rows, as once, few or many counts, or as a class when the clone is expanded.

TRBV6-1	NA	TRBJ2-7	NA	TGTGCCAGCAGTGAAGGGTACGAGCAGTACTTC	CASSEGYEQYF
TRBV25-1	NA	TRBJ1-1	NA	TGTGCCAGCAGTGAAACCGCAGCCACTGAAGCTTTCTTT	CASSETAATEAFF
TRBV4-2	TRBD1	TRBJ1-1	once	TGTGCCAGCAGCCCAATAGGACAGGGGCAAGAGCAGGGCACTGAAGCTTTCTTT	CASSPIGQGQEQGTEAFF
TRBV7-9	NA	TRBJ1-1	NA	TGTGCCAGCACGGGCGGTCGCATGAACACTGAAGCTTTCTTT	CASTGGRMNTEAFF
TRBV2	NA	TRBJ1-1	NA	TGTGCCAGCAGGGCGGATATGAACACTGAAGCTTTCTTT	CASRADMNTEAFF
TRBV5-1	TRBD1	TRBJ1-4	NA	TGCGCCAGCAGCTTCTTCAGGGGGCGAATTAATGAAAAACTGTTTTTT	CASSFFRGRINEKLFF
TRBV19	NA	TRBJ1-1	NA	TGTGCCAGTAGTATAGATGCTCCCCTCGGGGCCACTGAAGCTTTCTTT	CASSIDAPLGATEAFF
TRBV4-1	TRBD1	TRBJ2-3	NA	TGCGCCAGCAGCCATCCCCGGGACAGCCCCACAGATACGCAGTATTTT	CASSHPRDSPTDTQYF
TRBV29-1	NA	TRBJ1-5	NA	TGCAGCGTTCGGGAATTGGGTAGCAATCAGCCCCAGCATTTT	CSVRELGSNQPQHF
TRBV3-1/TRBV3-2	NA	TRBJ2-3	NA	TGTGCCAGCAGCCAAGGCAGCTCGGGGGTCACAGATACGCAGTATTTT	CASSQGSSGVTDTQYF
TRBV3-1/TRBV3-2	TRBD2	TRBJ2-7	NA	TGTGCCAGTACTAGCGGGAGTACGTACGAGCAGTACTTC	CASTSGSTYEQYF
TRBV7-2	TRBD2	TRBJ2-7	once	TGTGCCAGCAGCCCCAGCTGGGACTACTCCTACGAGCAGTACTTC	CASSPSWDYSYEQYF
TRBV28	TRBD2	TRBJ2-1	once	TGTGCCAGCACTACTAGCGGGCAATTCTACAATGAGCAGTTCTTC	CASTTSGQFYNEQFF
TRBV5-1	TRBD2	TRBJ2-7	NA	TGCGCCAGCGCTCCGACTAGCGGGAGATACGAGCAGTACTTC	CASAPTSGRYEQYF
TRBV21-1	NA	TRBJ1-5	NA	TGTGCCAGCAGCACCTCGGAGGATCAGCCCCAGCATTTT	CASSTSEDQPQHF
TRBV28	NA	TRBJ1-3	NA	TGTGCCAGCAGTTTAAACAAGATCGGCTCTGGAAACACCATATATTTT	CASSLNKIGSGNTIYF
TRBV27	TRBD2	TRBJ2-5	NA	TGTGCCAGCAGTTCCCAACGGACTAGCGGGACGAAGACCCAGTACTTC	CASSSQRTSGTKTQYF
TRBV10-3	NA	TRBJ1-5	NA	TGTGCCATCAAGGAGGACGGGAATCAGCCCCAGCATTTT	CAIKEDGNQPQHF
TRBV9	TRBD2	TRBJ2-2	NA	TGTGCCAGCAGCGTAGAGGCTAGCGGGAGGGGGGACACCGGGGAGCTGTTTTTT	CASSVEASGRGDTGELFF
TRBV27	TRBD1	TRBJ1-6	NA	TGTGCCAGCACGAACAGGGGTAATAATTCACCCCTCCACTTT	CASTNRGNNSPLHF
TRBV19	TRBD1	TRBJ1-1	NA	TGTGCCAGTAGGGGACAGGGAAGGAACACTGAAGCTTTCTTT	CASRGQGRNTEAFF
TRBV29-1	TRBD1	TRBJ1-1	NA	TGCAGCGTGACAGGGGTCGAGAACACTGAAGCTTTCTTT	CSVTGVENTEAFF
TRBV18	TRBD1	TRBJ2-4	once	TGTGCCAGCTCACCAGGGACAGGAATAGCCAAAAACATTCAGTACTTC	CASSPGTGIAKNIQYF
TRBV28	NA	TRBJ2-3	NA	TGTGCCAGCAGTTCAATTGACAGCCACACAGATACGCAGTATTTT	CASSSIDSHTDTQYF
TRBV7-9	TRBD2	TRBJ2-1	NA	TGTGCCAGCAGCCTCCAACTAGCGGGGACTTACAATGAGCAGTTCTTC	CASSLQLAGTYNEQFF
TRBV9	NA	TRBJ2-1	few	TGTGCCAGCAGCGTAACCACGACTAGTGATGAGCAGTTCTTC	CASSVTTTSDEQFF
TRBV4-2	NA	TRBJ1-5	NA	TGTGCCAGCAGCCTCGACAGAACGGATGGGATGGCCCAGCATTTT	CASSLDRTDGMAQHF
TRBV10-3	TRBD2	TRBJ2-5	NA	TGTGCCATCAGTGAGTCGGTGACGGGGGGGCCGGGGCAAGAGACCCAGTACTTC	CAISESVTGGPGQETQYF
TRBV30	NA	TRBJ1-5	NA	TGTGCCTCTTCGAGGGGAATTAGCAATCAGCCCCAGCATTTT	CASSRGISNQPQHF
TRBV19	NA	TRBJ2-3	NA	TGTGCCAGTAGTATCACAGATACGCAGTATTTT	CASSITDTQYF
TRBV28	NA	TRBJ2-4	NA	TGTGCCAGCAGTACAGGGACAGCCAAAAACATTCAGTACTTC	CASSTGTAKNIQYF
TRBV10-3	NA	TRBJ2-7	NA	TGTGCCATCTCGGTAAACCACTACGAGCAGTACTTC	CAISVNHYEQYF
TRBV7-2	TRBD1	TRBJ1-2	NA	TGTGCCAGCAGCTTGACTTGGGACAGGGGTGGTGGCTACACCTTC	CASSLTWDRGGGYTF
TRBV6-5	TRBD1	TRBJ2-5	NA	TGTGCCAGCGGGACAGGGGTTAACCAAGAGATCCAGTACTTC	CASGTGVNQEIQYF
TRBV5-1	TRBD1	TRBJ1-1	once	TGCGCCAGCAGCTTTCAAGGGACAGGGGAAGCTTTCTTT	CASSFQGTGEAFF
TRBV6-2/TRBV6-3	TRBD2	TRBJ2-5	NA	TGTGCCAGCAGTTCCCCGGGACTAGCGGGGGGGCTGCGGACCCAGTACTTC	CASSSPGLAGGLRTQYF
TRBV15	TRBD2	TRBJ2-3	NA	TGTGCCACCTCGAGCGGGGGGGCTGACGGCACAGATACGCAGTATTTT	CATSSGGADGTDTQYF
TRBV28	TRBD1	TRBJ1-4	NA	TGTGCCAGCAGTTTCCCACTCCTGACAGGGGACAATGAAAAACTGTTTTTT	CASSFPLLTGDNEKLFF
TRBV11-2	NA	TRBJ2-2	NA	TGTGCCAGCAGCTTGGGGGGGCGCGGGGACACCGGGGAGCTGTTTTTT	CASSLGGRGDTGELFF
TRBV19	NA	TRBJ1-2	NA	TGTGCCAGTAGTATACGGGGGCCGCCTGAGGGCTACACCTTC	CASSIRGPPEGYTF
TRBV5-4	NA	TRBJ1-1	NA	TGTGCCAGCAGCACGGACGTGAACACTGAAGCTTTCTTT	CASSTDVNTEAFF
TRBV9	NA	TRBJ1-2	NA	TGTGCCAGCAGCGTAGCGGGGGGCGCAGGGTATGGCTACACCTTC	CASSVAGGAGYGYTF
TRBV5-1	TRBD2	TRBJ2-1	NA	TGCGCCAGCAGCTTGGGTGCTGCGGGGGGTGATGAGCAGTTCTTC	CASSLGAAGGDEQFF
TRBV2	NA	TRBJ2-7	once	TGTGCCCGCGGAGGGGTGACGGTCCACGAGCAGTACTTC	CARGGVTVHEQYF
TRBV4-1	TRBD2	TRBJ2-1	NA	TGCGCCAGCAGCTCAGGACTAGCGGGAGACAATGAGCAGTTCTTC	CASSSGLAGDNEQFF
TRBV7-8	NA	TRBJ2-7	NA	TGTGCCAGCAGCGGAGGGGGCCAGTCCAGCTCCTACGAGCAGTACTTC	CASSGGGQSSSYEQYF
TRBV7-2	NA	TRBJ2-3	NA	TGTGCCAGCAGCTCCCCGGTAGGGGTCACAGATACGCAGTATTTT	CASSSPVGVTDTQYF
TRBV15	NA	TRBJ1-1	NA	TGTGCCACCAGCAAAAGGGCTACGGGGACCGAAGCTTTCTTT	CATSKRATGTEAFF